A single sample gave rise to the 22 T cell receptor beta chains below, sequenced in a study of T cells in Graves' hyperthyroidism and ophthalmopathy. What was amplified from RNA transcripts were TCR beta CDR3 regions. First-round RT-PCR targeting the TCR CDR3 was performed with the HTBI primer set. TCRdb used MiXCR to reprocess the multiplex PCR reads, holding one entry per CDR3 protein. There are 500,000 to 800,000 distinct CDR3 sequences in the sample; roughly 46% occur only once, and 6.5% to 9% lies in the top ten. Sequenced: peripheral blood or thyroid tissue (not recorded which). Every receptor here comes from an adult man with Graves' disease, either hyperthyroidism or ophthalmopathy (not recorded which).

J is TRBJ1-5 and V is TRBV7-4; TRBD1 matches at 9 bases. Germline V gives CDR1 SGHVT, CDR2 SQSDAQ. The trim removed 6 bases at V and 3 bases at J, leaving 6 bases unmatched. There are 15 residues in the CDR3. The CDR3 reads CASSWGQGPNQPQHF. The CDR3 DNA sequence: TGTGCCAGCAGTTGGGGACAGGGTCCCAATCAGCCCCAGCATTTT.

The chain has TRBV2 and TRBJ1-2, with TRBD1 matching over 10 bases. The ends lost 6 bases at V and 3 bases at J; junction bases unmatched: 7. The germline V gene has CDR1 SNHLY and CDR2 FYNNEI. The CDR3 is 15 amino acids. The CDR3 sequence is CASRKTGGFDYGYTF. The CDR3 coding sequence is TGTGCCAGCAGGAAGACAGGGGGCTTTGACTATGGCTACACCTTC.

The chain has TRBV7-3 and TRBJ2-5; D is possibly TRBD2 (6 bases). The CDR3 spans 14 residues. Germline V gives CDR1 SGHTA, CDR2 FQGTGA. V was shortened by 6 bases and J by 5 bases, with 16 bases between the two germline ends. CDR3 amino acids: CASSVSLAPETQYF. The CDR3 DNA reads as TGTGCCAGCAGTGTATCGCTAGCGCCGGAGACCCAGTACTTC.

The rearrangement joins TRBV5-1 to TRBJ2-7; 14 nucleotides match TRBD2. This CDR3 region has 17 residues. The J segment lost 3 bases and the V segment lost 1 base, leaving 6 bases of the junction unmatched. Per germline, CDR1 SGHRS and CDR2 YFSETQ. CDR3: CASSLWGTSGSGYEQYF. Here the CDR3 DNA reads TGCGCCAGCAGCTTGTGGGGGACTAGCGGGAGTGGCTACGAGCAGTACTTC.

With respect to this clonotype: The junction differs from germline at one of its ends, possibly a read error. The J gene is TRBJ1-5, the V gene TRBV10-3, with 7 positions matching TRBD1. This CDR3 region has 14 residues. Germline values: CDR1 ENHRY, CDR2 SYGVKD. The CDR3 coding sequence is TGTGCCATCAGTGAGACAGGGGACGGCCAGCTCCAGCATTTT. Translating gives CAISETGDGQLQHF.

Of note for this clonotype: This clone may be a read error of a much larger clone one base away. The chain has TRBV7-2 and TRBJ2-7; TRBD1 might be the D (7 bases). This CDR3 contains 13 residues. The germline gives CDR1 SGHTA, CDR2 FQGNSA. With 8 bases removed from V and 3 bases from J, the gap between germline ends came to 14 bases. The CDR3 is CASRARGDYEQYF. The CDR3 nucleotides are TGTGCCAGCCGGGCCAGGGGGGACTACGAGCAGTACTTC.

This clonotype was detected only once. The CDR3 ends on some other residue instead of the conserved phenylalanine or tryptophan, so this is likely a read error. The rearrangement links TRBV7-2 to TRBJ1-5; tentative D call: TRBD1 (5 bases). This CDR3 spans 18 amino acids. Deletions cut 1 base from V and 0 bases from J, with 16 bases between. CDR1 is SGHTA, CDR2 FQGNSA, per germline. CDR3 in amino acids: CASSLGYGPTDSNQPQHL. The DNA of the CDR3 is TGTGCCAGCAGCTTAGGCTATGGACCGACAGATAGCAATCAGCCCCAGCATCTT.

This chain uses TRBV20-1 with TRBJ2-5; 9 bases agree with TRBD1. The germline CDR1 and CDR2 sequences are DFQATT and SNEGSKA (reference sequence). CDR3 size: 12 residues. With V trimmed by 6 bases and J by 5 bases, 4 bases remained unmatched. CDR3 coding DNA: TGCAGTGCCATACAGGGGGCGGAGACCCAGTACTTC. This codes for CSAIQGAETQYF.

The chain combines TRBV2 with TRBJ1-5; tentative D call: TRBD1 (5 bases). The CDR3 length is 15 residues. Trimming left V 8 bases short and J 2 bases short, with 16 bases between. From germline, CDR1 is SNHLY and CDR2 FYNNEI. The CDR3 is CASSPPGVGNQPQHF. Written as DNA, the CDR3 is TGTGCCAGCTCACCACCGGGGGTTGGCAATCAGCCCCAGCATTTT.

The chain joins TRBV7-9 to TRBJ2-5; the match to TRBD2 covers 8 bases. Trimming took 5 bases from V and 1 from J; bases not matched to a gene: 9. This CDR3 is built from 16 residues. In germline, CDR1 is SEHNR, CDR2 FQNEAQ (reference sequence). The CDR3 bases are TGTGCCAGCAGCGTTTTGAGCGGGGGATTCCAAGAGACCCAGTACTTC. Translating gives CASSVLSGGFQETQYF. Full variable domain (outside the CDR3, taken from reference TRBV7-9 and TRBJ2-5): DTGVSQNPRHKITKRGQNVTFRCDPISEHNRLYWYRQTLGQGPEFLTYFQNEAQLEKSRLLSDRFSAERPKGSFSTLEIQRTEQGDSAMYLCASSVLSGGFQETQYFGPGTRLLVL.

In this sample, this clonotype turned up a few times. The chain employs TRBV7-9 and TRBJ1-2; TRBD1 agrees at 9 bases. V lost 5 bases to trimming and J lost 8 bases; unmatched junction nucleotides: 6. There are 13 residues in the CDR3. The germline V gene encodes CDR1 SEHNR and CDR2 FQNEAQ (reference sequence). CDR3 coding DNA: TGTGCCAGCAGCGCCCGGGACAGGGAAGGCTACACCTTC. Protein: CASSARDREGYTF.

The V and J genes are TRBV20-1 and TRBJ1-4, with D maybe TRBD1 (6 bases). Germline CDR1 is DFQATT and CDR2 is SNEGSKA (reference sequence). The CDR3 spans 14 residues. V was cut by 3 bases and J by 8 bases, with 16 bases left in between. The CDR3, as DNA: TGCAGTGCTAGTTTGGCAGGGGTAGTGGAAAAACTGTTTTTT. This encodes CSASLAGVVEKLFF.

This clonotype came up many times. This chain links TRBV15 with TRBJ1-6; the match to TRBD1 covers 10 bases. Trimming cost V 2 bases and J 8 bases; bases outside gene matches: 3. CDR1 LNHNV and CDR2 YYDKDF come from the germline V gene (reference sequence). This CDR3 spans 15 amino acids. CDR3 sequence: CATSRRQGADSPLHF. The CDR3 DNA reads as TGTGCCACCAGCAGAAGACAGGGGGCTGATTCACCCCTCCACTTT.

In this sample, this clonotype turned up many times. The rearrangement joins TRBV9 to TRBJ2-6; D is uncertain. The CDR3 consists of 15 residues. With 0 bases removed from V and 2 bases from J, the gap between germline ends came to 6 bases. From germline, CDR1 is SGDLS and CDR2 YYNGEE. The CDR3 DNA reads TGTGCCAGCAGCGTAGTTCTAGCTGGGGCCAACGTCCTGACTTTC. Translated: CASSVVLAGANVLTF.

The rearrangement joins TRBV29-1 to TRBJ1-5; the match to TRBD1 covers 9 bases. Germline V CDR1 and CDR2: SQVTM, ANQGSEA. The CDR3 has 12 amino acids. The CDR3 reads CSGTGTYQPQHF. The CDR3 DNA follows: TGCTCAGGGACAGGGACGTATCAGCCCCAGCATTTT.

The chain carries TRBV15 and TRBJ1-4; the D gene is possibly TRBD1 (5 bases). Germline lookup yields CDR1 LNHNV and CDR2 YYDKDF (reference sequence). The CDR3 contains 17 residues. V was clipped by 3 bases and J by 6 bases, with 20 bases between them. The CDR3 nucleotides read TGTGCCACCAGCAGTGATCGGGGCATCCGAGGTGATGAAAAACTGTTTTTT. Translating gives CATSSDRGIRGDEKLFF.

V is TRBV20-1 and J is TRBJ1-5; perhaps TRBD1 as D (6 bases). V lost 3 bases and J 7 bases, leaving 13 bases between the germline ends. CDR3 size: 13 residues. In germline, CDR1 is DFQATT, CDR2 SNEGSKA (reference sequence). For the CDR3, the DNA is TGCAGTGCTAGTACAGGGAGGGGCCAGCCCCAGCATTTT. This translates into CSASTGRGQPQHF.

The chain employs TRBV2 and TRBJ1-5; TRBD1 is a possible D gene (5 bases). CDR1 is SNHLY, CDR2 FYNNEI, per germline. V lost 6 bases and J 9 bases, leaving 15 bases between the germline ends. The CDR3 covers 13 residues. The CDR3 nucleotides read TGTGCCAGCAGCGCCGGGGCCGACGGGCCCCAGCATTTT. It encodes CASSAGADGPQHF.

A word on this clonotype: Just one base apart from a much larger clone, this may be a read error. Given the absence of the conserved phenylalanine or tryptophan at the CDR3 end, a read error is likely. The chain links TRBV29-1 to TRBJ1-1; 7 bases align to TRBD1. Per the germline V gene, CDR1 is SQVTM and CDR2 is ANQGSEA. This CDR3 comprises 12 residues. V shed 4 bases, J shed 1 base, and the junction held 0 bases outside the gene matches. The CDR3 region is CSVGQGNTEAFL. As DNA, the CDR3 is TGCAGCGTTGGACAGGGGAACACTGAAGCTTTCCTT.

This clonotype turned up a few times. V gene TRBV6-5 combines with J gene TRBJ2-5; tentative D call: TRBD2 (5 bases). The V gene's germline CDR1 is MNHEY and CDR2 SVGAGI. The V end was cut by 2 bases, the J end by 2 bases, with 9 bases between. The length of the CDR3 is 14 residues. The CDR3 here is CASSYSGGQETQYF. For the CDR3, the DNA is TGTGCCAGCAGTTACAGCGGAGGACAAGAGACCCAGTACTTC.

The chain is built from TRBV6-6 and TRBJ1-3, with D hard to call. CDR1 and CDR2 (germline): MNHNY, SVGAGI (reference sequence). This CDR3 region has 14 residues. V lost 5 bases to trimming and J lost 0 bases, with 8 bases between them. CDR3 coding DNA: TGTGCCAGCAGTGATTTATACTCTGGAAACACCATATATTTT. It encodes CASSDLYSGNTIYF.

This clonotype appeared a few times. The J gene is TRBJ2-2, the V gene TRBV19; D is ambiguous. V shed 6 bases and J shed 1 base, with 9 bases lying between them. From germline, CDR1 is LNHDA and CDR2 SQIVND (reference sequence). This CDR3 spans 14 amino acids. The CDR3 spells CASSEGMNTGELFF. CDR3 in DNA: TGTGCCAGTAGCGAAGGGATGAACACCGGGGAGCTGTTTTTT.